The 21 T cell receptor beta chains reported below all come from one sample, sequenced in a study of identical twins. TCRdb re-derived calls from the 5' RACE reads in MiXCR, one entry per CDR3 protein. This sample carries some 560,000 distinct CDR3 sequences, approximately 10% of them seen once, and the ten largest clones take approximately 3.2%. The sample also formed part of further work on yellow fever vaccine responses in identical twins.

The sequencing sample was made of PBMCs. The receptors originated from a woman under 30 in good health.

This clonotype was recorded a few times. The V call is TRBV7-9, the J call TRBJ1-2; 9 bases are a match to TRBD1. Per the germline V gene, CDR1 is SEHNR and CDR2 is FQNEAQ (reference sequence). V dropped 5 bases and J dropped 6; count of bases not matched to a gene: 10. CDR3 length: 15 residues. The CDR3 DNA reads TGTGCCAGCAGCCCTCTCTGGGACAGGGATAATGGCTACACCTTC. It is translated as CASSPLWDRDNGYTF.

This clonotype was counted ten times or more. CDR3 bases: TGTGCCAGCAGCCGGACAGATAATTCACCCCTCCACTTT. This encodes CASSRTDNSPLHF. This chain connects TRBV3-1 to TRBJ1-6, with D tentatively TRBD1 (6 bases). Germline loops: CDR1 LGHDT, CDR2 YNNKEL (reference sequence). Trimming took off 4 bases at V and 5 bases at J, with 6 bases between the two ends. The CDR3 is 13 residues long.

The chain combines TRBV5-1 with TRBJ2-1; 10 nucleotides line up with TRBD2. CDR3 length: 18 amino acids. J lost 4 bases, V lost 7 bases, and 17 bases had no gene match. The V gene's germline CDR1 is SGHRS and CDR2 YFSETQ. CDR3 in DNA: TGCGCCAGCTCTTTGGGTACTTTAGCGGGGGGTTCTTACAATGAGCAGTTCTTC. This gives the protein CASSLGTLAGGSYNEQFF.

This clonotype was seen ten or more times. The chain links TRBV4-1 to TRBJ2-7; 10 bases agree with TRBD1. This CDR3 spans 14 amino acids. V dropped 8 bases and J dropped 4; count of bases not matched to a gene: 8. From germline, CDR1 is MGHRA and CDR2 YSYEKL. As DNA, the CDR3 is TGCGCCAGCCGTTTTGGGACAGGGGCTTACGAGCAGTACTTC. It translates to CASRFGTGAYEQYF.

This clonotype was counted at least ten times. The rearrangement links TRBV12-3 or TRBV12-4 to TRBJ2-1; the D gene is possibly TRBD2 (5 bases). Between the trimmed V and J ends, which lost 2 bases and 2 bases, there was a span of 7 bases. This CDR3 has 14 amino acids. DNA of the CDR3: TGTGCCAGCAGTTTACGAGGGACCTACAATGAGCAGTTCTTC. Its translation: CASSLRGTYNEQFF.

This clonotype occurred many times. The chain joins TRBV11-2 to TRBJ2-3, with no clear D. Germline V gene data show CDR1 as SGHAT and CDR2 as FQNNGV. V lost 0 bases to trimming and J lost 3 bases, with 10 bases between them. The CDR3 runs to 15 residues. The CDR3 loop is CASSLEGRRTDTQYF. Here the CDR3 DNA reads TGTGCCAGCAGCTTAGAGGGCCGACGGACAGATACGCAGTATTTT.

The CDR3 DNA follows: TGTGCCAGCAGCACCGCTAGCGGGGGCCCAGCCAAAAACATTCAGTACTTC. Translation gives CASSTASGGPAKNIQYF. This sequence joins TRBV7-2 and TRBJ2-4, with 10 nucleotides matching TRBD2. CDR1 SGHTA and CDR2 FQGNSA come from the germline V gene. V was pared by 5 bases and J by 0 bases, with 7 bases of the junction left unmatched. The CDR3 sequence is 17 residues long.

This clonotype was detected a few times. The rearrangement links TRBV28 to TRBJ2-7; TRBD1 matches 8 bases. The CDR3 runs to 14 residues. Unmatched junction bases numbered 8, after V lost 7 bases and J lost 3 bases. Germline V gives CDR1 MDHEN, CDR2 SYDVKM. CDR3 nucleotide sequence: TGTGCCAGCATTGGGACAGGAAAACACTACGAGCAGTACTTC. Protein sequence: CASIGTGKHYEQYF.

The J gene is TRBJ2-2, the V gene TRBV10-3, with D perhaps matching TRBD1 (5 bases). Germline V gene lookup returns CDR1 ENHRY and CDR2 SYGVKD. Trimming left V 7 bases short and J 0 bases short, with 12 bases between. This CDR3 spans 15 amino acids. Written as DNA, the CDR3 is TGTGCCATCAATGACAGACAGTCGAACACCGGGGAGCTGTTTTTT. Amino acid sequence: CAINDRQSNTGELFF.

This clonotype appeared a few times. CDR3 DNA: TGTGCCAGCTCACCAAACAGGGGGTCGACAGATACGCAGTATTTT. This gives the protein CASSPNRGSTDTQYF. V is TRBV18 and J is TRBJ2-3; 8 bases fit TRBD1. Trimming cost V 2 bases and J 3 bases; bases outside gene matches: 4. The CDR3 runs to 15 residues. Germline V lookup: CDR1 KGHSH, CDR2 LQKENI.

This chain joins TRBV12-3 or TRBV12-4 and TRBJ1-2, with D tentatively TRBD1 (5 bases). Trimming left V 2 bases short and J 0 bases short, with 16 bases between. The CDR3 has 17 amino acids. The DNA of the CDR3 is TGTGCCAGCAGTTTAATGGGGGGTCGGTGGACTAACTATGGCTACACCTTC. Protein sequence: CASSLMGGRWTNYGYTF.

The chain joins TRBV4-1 to TRBJ2-5; TRBD2 matches 8 bases. This CDR3 has 15 amino acids. The germline V gene has CDR1 MGHRA and CDR2 YSYEKL. Unmatched junction bases numbered 8, after V lost 4 bases and J lost 4 bases. The CDR3 DNA reads TGCGCCAGCAGCCCTGGCGGAAGCGGGGGAGAGACCCAGTACTTC. This encodes CASSPGGSGGETQYF.

The sample holds many counts of this clonotype. The V gene is TRBV5-1, the J gene TRBJ1-2, with a tentative D call TRBD1 (5 bases). Germline V lookup: CDR1 SGHRS, CDR2 YFSETQ. V was clipped by 4 bases and J by 8 bases, with 21 bases between them. CDR3 length equals 15 residues. As DNA, the CDR3 is TGCGCCAGCAGCCCCAGCACATCCGGGGCGCAGGGCTACACCTTC. It is translated as CASSPSTSGAQGYTF. The full variable domain, its missing parts supplied by reference TRBV5-1 and TRBJ1-2, is KAGVTQTPRYLIKTRGQQVTLSCSPISGHRSVSWYQQTPGQGLQFLFEYFSETQRNKGNFPGRFSGRQFSNSRSEMNVSTLELGDSALYLCASSPSTSGAQGYTFGSGTRLTVV.

V and J are TRBV11-2 and TRBJ2-6; no definite D call. V was clipped by 1 base and J by 0 bases, with 7 bases between them. Germline CDR1 reads SGHAT; CDR2 reads FQNNGV. The length of the CDR3 is 16 residues. The CDR3: CASSLGPSSGANVLTF. CDR3 DNA: TGTGCCAGCAGCTTAGGCCCTAGCTCTGGGGCCAACGTCCTGACTTTC. Filled out from reference TRBV11-2 and TRBJ2-6, the complete variable domain reads EAGVAQSPRYKIIEKRQSVAFWCNPISGHATLYWYQQILGQGPKLLIQFQNNGVVDDSQLPKDRFSAERLKGVDSTLKIQPAKLEDSAVYLCASSLGPSSGANVLTFGAGSRLTVL.

There are a few counts of this clonotype. V and J are TRBV4-3 and TRBJ2-5; D unresolved. This CDR3 has 13 residues. Germline V gene data show CDR1 as LGHNA and CDR2 as YSLEER. V was trimmed by 2 bases and J by 5 bases, leaving 9 bases between them. CDR3 residues: CASSQLHAETQYF. CDR3 sequence (DNA): TGCGCCAGCAGCCAACTTCACGCGGAGACCCAGTACTTC.

The rearrangement links TRBV4-2 to TRBJ2-7; D tentatively reads TRBD1 or TRBD2 (5 bases each). The V end was cut by 0 bases, the J end by 4 bases, with 10 bases between. Looked up from germline, CDR1 is LGHNA and CDR2 is YNFKEQ. This CDR3 region has 14 residues. CDR3 nucleotide sequence: TGTGCCAGCAGCCAAGAATTCGGGACGTACGAGCAGTACTTC. This sequence encodes CASSQEFGTYEQYF.

The rearrangement links TRBV3-1 to TRBJ2-7; D gene unclear. Deletions cut 1 base from V and 3 bases from J, with 4 bases between. Germline CDR1 is LGHDT and CDR2 is YNNKEL (reference sequence). The length of the CDR3 is 12 residues. CDR3 sequence reads: CASSQVNYEQYF. The CDR3 DNA reads TGTGCCAGCAGCCAAGTAAACTACGAGCAGTACTTC.

This clonotype has only a few counts. The chain carries TRBV20-1 and TRBJ2-2; 7 bases fit TRBD1. Germline CDR1 is DFQATT and CDR2 is SNEGSKA (reference sequence). V shed 6 bases, J shed 7 bases, and the junction held 14 bases outside the gene matches. The CDR3 length is 15 residues. The CDR3: CSAAWGQMAIGELFF. The CDR3 coding sequence is TGCAGTGCGGCTTGGGGACAGATGGCGATCGGGGAGCTGTTTTTT.

This clonotype was recorded many times. The genes are TRBV5-1 and TRBJ2-7; D may be TRBD1 (6 bases). The CDR3 has 17 residues. The V and J ends lost 0 bases and 3 bases respectively, with 19 bases between them. The germline CDR1 and CDR2 sequences are SGHRS and YFSETQ. The CDR3 region has the DNA TGCGCCAGCAGCTTGGATTCCCCGAACAGGGACGGCTACGAGCAGTACTTC. It is translated as CASSLDSPNRDGYEQYF. Filled out from reference TRBV5-1 and TRBJ2-7, the complete variable domain reads KAGVTQTPRYLIKTRGQQVTLSCSPISGHRSVSWYQQTPGQGLQFLFEYFSETQRNKGNFPGRFSGRQFSNSRSEMNVSTLELGDSALYLCASSLDSPNRDGYEQYFGPGTRLTVT.

The table lists this clonotype with a few counts. This chain connects TRBV27 to TRBJ2-2; TRBD1 agrees at 9 bases. The length of the CDR3 is 17 residues. CDR1 is MNHEY, CDR2 SMNVEV, per germline (reference sequence). V dropped 5 bases and J dropped 6; count of bases not matched to a gene: 13. The CDR3 region has the DNA TGTGCCAGCAGTGCCCTCCCCGGGACAGGGTTTGCCGGGGAGCTGTTTTTT. Translated: CASSALPGTGFAGELFF.

This clonotype occurred a few times. The chain employs TRBV6-1 and TRBJ2-3, with 9 bases lining up with TRBD2. V lost 7 bases and J lost 1; bases outside the gene matches: 12. The CDR3 is 17 amino acids. The germline V gene encodes CDR1 MNHNS and CDR2 SASEGT. This CDR3 reads CASTAAGGPLGTDTQYF. CDR3 DNA: TGTGCCAGCACGGCTGCGGGGGGGCCCCTTGGCACAGATACGCAGTATTTT.